One sample yielded the 26 T cell receptor beta chains listed below, sequenced in a study of blood T cell repertoires in COVID-19. Only in-frame clones appear in the TCRdb table, and some are missing; sequencing was by immunoSEQ multiplex PCR. The table shows around 130,000 clones, with roughly 84% occurring only once. Material: peripheral blood. The receptors originated from a man aged 60 to 69 with acute or convalescent COVID-19.

This rearrangement joins TRBV5-1 to TRBJ2-2, with 8 bases that match TRBD2. This CDR3 region has 17 residues. Trimming took 0 bases from V and 5 from J; bases not matched to a gene: 9. From germline, CDR1 is SGHRS and CDR2 YFSETQ. The CDR3 protein is CASSLVYSGEETGELFF. CDR3 in DNA: TGCGCCAGCAGCTTGGTGTATAGCGGGGAGGAAACCGGGGAGCTGTTTTTT.

V is TRBV30 and J is TRBJ2-3, with D maybe TRBD2 (6 bases). The CDR3 contains 14 residues. Germline V gives CDR1 GTSNPN, CDR2 SVGIG (reference sequence). Trimming took 0 bases from V and 1 from J, leaving 8 bases between them. The CDR3 DNA follows: TGTGCCTGGAGTGTACCGGGGGGCACAGATACGCAGTATTTT. Translating gives CAWSVPGGTDTQYF.

The J gene is TRBJ2-7, the V gene TRBV5-5, with TRBD1 as a possible D gene (6 bases). With 0 bases removed from V and 1 base from J, the gap between germline ends came to 14 bases. The CDR3 length is 16 residues. Germline assignment: CDR1 SGHKS and CDR2 YYEKEE (reference sequence). The CDR3 spells CASSLGLGAVSYEQYF. CDR3 DNA: TGTGCCAGCAGCTTGGGTTTGGGGGCTGTATCCTACGAGCAGTACTTC.

The chain links TRBV6-1 to TRBJ2-1; 10 bases agree with TRBD2. The CDR3 is 15 residues long. The V gene's germline CDR1 is MNHNS and CDR2 SASEGT. The J segment lost 8 bases and the V segment lost 2 bases, leaving 6 bases of the junction unmatched. The CDR3 sequence is CASSESASGSDEQFF. The CDR3 DNA sequence: TGTGCCAGCAGTGAATCGGCTAGCGGGAGCGATGAGCAGTTCTTC.

DNA of the CDR3: TGCGCCAGCAGCTTACGAGGAGGCCAGTCGGTCCAAGAGACCCAGTACTTC. Its protein is CASSLRGGQSVQETQYF. The chain combines TRBV5-1 with TRBJ2-5; TRBD2 is a possible D gene (5 bases). CDR1 is SGHRS, CDR2 YFSETQ, per germline. The CDR3 length is 17 residues. V shed 2 bases and J shed 1 base, with 18 bases lying between them.

This CDR3 is CASSLGTGLRQETQYF. As DNA, the CDR3 is TGTGCCAGCAGCTTAGGAACGGGGTTGAGACAAGAGACCCAGTACTTC. The J gene is TRBJ2-5, the V gene TRBV7-8; D possibly corresponds to TRBD2 (5 bases). The CDR3 spans 16 residues. The V end was cut by 1 base, the J end by 2 bases, with 14 bases between. Per germline, CDR1 SGHVS and CDR2 FQNEAQ.

The V call is TRBV7-9, the J call TRBJ1-2; weak D call: TRBD1 (5 bases). Per germline, CDR1 SEHNR and CDR2 FQNEAQ (reference sequence). V lost 4 bases and J lost 7, with 19 bases in between. This CDR3 contains 15 residues. The CDR3 coding sequence is TGTGCCAGCAGCTCTAACCCAGGGAACGTACGTGGCTACACCTTC. It is translated as CASSSNPGNVRGYTF.

The chain recombines TRBV5-1 with TRBJ1-1; possibly TRBD1 for D (5 bases). The CDR3 loop spans 15 amino acids. The germline V and J ends were trimmed by 0 bases and 4 bases, with 13 bases remaining between them. Germline V gene sequence: CDR1 SGHRS, CDR2 YFSETQ. CDR3 coding DNA: TGCGCCAGCAGCTTGGGGCTGGGGCCCGCCACTGAAGCTTTCTTT. Protein: CASSLGLGPATEAFF.

The chain employs TRBV18 and TRBJ2-4; TRBD1 agrees at 7 bases. Trimming at V came to 3 bases and at J to 3 bases, leaving 11 bases not matched to a gene. Germline CDR1 reads KGHSH; CDR2 reads LQKENI. This CDR3 region has 17 residues. This chain's CDR3 is CASSPLKGGKGKNIQYF. DNA for the CDR3: TGTGCCAGCTCACCCTTAAAAGGGGGCAAGGGCAAAAACATTCAGTACTTC.

J is TRBJ1-6 and V is TRBV6-5, with 7 bases fitting TRBD1. J lost 4 bases, V lost 7 bases, and 7 bases had no gene match. This CDR3 region has 15 residues. The germline V gene has CDR1 MNHEY and CDR2 SVGAGI. CDR3 region: CASTSTGSYNSPLHF. The DNA for the CDR3 is TGTGCCAGCACCTCGACAGGGTCTTATAATTCACCCCTCCACTTT.

J is TRBJ2-1 and V is TRBV5-1, with D uncertain. Germline CDR1 is SGHRS and CDR2 is YFSETQ. Between the trimmed V and J ends, which lost 1 base and 6 bases, there was a span of 8 bases. The CDR3 totals 13 residues. CDR3 nucleotide sequence: TGCGCCAGCAGCTTGTCCCCAGGCAATGAGCAGTTCTTC. Its protein is CASSLSPGNEQFF.

This rearrangement joins TRBV7-9 to TRBJ2-3; D possibly corresponds to TRBD1 (5 bases). CDR1 is SEHNR, CDR2 FQNEAQ, per germline (reference sequence). The germline V and J ends were trimmed by 1 base and 2 bases, with 10 bases remaining between them. This CDR3 has 15 residues. CDR3 nucleotides: TGTGCCAGCAGCTTAGGGACACCCATCACAGATACGCAGTATTTT. This sequence encodes CASSLGTPITDTQYF.

V and J are TRBV5-1 and TRBJ2-5; TRBD1 matches at 11 bases. With V trimmed by 4 bases and J by 2 bases, 4 bases remained unmatched. CDR1 SGHRS and CDR2 YFSETQ come from the germline V gene. This CDR3 has 15 amino acids. The CDR3 DNA sequence: TGCGCCAGCAGCGTCGGACAGGGGGCTCAAGAGACCCAGTACTTC. This sequence encodes CASSVGQGAQETQYF.

The gene calls are TRBV3-1 (or the pseudogene TRBV3-2) and TRBJ2-1, with a weak D call TRBD2 (6 bases). With 0 bases removed from V and 3 bases from J, the gap between germline ends came to 12 bases. CDR1 is LGHDT and CDR2 is YNNKEL in the germline V gene (reference sequence). This CDR3 is 16 amino acids long. CDR3 bases: TGTGCCAGCAGCCAAGAGGTTAGCGGTTACTACAATGAGCAGTTCTTC. This gives the protein CASSQEVSGYYNEQFF.

The chain joins TRBV2 to TRBJ2-2; 11 bases line up with TRBD2. The junction had 6 bases not matched to a gene; V was cut back by 6 bases and J by 0 bases. Germline lookup yields CDR1 SNHLY and CDR2 FYNNEI. This CDR3 spans 17 amino acids. The CDR3 region is CASRSGSGGANTGELFF. CDR3 DNA sequence: TGTGCCAGCAGGAGCGGTAGCGGGGGGGCGAACACCGGGGAGCTGTTTTTT.

The chain has TRBV5-4 and TRBJ1-2; 9 nucleotides line up with TRBD1. V shed 4 bases, J shed 7 bases, and the junction held 5 bases outside the gene matches. This CDR3 region has 13 residues. CDR1 and CDR2 from the germline V gene are SGHNT and YYREEE (reference sequence). The CDR3 sequence: CASSRTGEGGYTF. Written as DNA, the CDR3 is TGTGCCAGCAGCCGGACAGGGGAGGGTGGCTACACCTTC.

The rearrangement uses TRBV28 and TRBJ1-5; perhaps TRBD1 as D (5 bases). The CDR3 is 17 residues long. Trimming removed 4 bases from V and 7 bases from J, with 23 bases in between. Germline CDR1 and CDR2: MDHEN and SYDVKM. In DNA, the CDR3 is TGTGCCAGCAGTTCCGCCTCCTTGTACACAGGCAGACAGCCCCAGCATTTT. Translated: CASSSASLYTGRQPQHF. The full variable domain, its missing parts supplied by reference TRBV28 and TRBJ1-5, is DVKVTQSSRYLVKRTGEKVFLECVQDMDHENMFWYRQDPGLGLRLIYFSYDVKMKEKGDIPEGYSVSREKKERFSLILESASTNQTSMYLCASSSASLYTGRQPQHFGDGTRLSIL.

This chain links TRBV25-1 with TRBJ2-3; D ambiguous. This CDR3 comprises 16 residues. Per germline, CDR1 MGHDK and CDR2 SYGVNS. V was clipped by 5 bases and J by 0 bases, with 15 bases between them. In DNA, the CDR3 is TGTGCCAGCAGTCTCCCGGGTCGGAGTAGCACAGATACGCAGTATTTT. This codes for CASSLPGRSSTDTQYF.

This rearrangement joins TRBV10-3 to TRBJ1-2, with 8 positions matching TRBD1. Trimming took 10 bases from V and 5 from J; bases not matched to a gene: 9. Germline V CDR1 and CDR2: ENHRY, SYGVKD. The CDR3 covers 13 residues. CDR3 bases: TGTGCCACTAATCCGGGACAGGATTATGGCTACACCTTC. This translates into CATNPGQDYGYTF.

In nucleotides, the CDR3 is TGTGCCATCAGCGCGGACAGCACCTACGAGCAGTACTTC. It codes for CAISADSTYEQYF. The V gene is TRBV10-3, the J gene TRBJ2-7; tentatively, D is TRBD1 (6 bases). CDR1 is ENHRY and CDR2 is SYGVKD in the germline V gene. CDR3 size: 13 residues. The V end lost 6 bases, the J end lost 2 bases, and 11 bases lay between the germline ends.

The rearrangement uses TRBV9 and TRBJ2-3, with TRBD2 as a possible D gene (6 bases). The CDR3 is 16 residues long. Trimming cost V 0 bases and J 1 base, with 12 bases left between them. Germline CDR1 SGDLS, CDR2 YYNGEE. CDR3 residues: CASSVDKGLGTDTQYF. The CDR3 coding sequence is TGTGCCAGCAGCGTAGACAAGGGACTGGGCACAGATACGCAGTATTTT.

The V and J genes are TRBV6-6 and TRBJ2-5; 13 nucleotides match TRBD2. The CDR3 is made up of 17 amino acids. Germline V gene lookup returns CDR1 MNHNY and CDR2 SVGAGI (reference sequence). The trim removed 5 bases at V and 5 bases at J, leaving 11 bases unmatched. The CDR3 sequence is CASSPRTSGRARETQYF. In DNA form, the CDR3 reads TGTGCCAGCAGTCCTCGAACTAGCGGGAGGGCCCGGGAGACCCAGTACTTC.

This clone was counted between two and nine times. V and J are TRBV2 and TRBJ1-4; 8 positions match TRBD1. This CDR3 comprises 14 residues. The germline CDR1 and CDR2 sequences are SNHLY and FYNNEI. V lost 5 bases to trimming and J lost 7 bases; unmatched junction nucleotides: 6. CDR3 loop: CASSSRGRTEKLFF. The CDR3 DNA is TGTGCCAGCAGTTCCAGGGGGCGGACTGAAAAACTGTTTTTT.

J is TRBJ2-7 and V is TRBV7-6, with 16 bases fitting TRBD2. The germline V gene has CDR1 SGHVS and CDR2 FNYEAQ. The trim removed 3 bases at V and 7 bases at J, leaving 12 bases unmatched. The CDR3 runs 18 residues. CDR3 sequence: CASSFTSGTSGGAGEQYF. Written as DNA, the CDR3 is TGTGCCAGCAGCTTCACCTCCGGGACTAGCGGGGGGGCAGGAGAGCAGTACTTC.

The chain links TRBV27 to TRBJ2-4, with TRBD2 matching 16 bases. CDR1 and CDR2 from the germline V gene are MNHEY and SMNVEV (reference sequence). The CDR3 runs 17 residues. V lost 5 bases, J lost 6 bases, and 7 bases stayed unmatched. This chain's CDR3 is CASSPGLAGGPRNIQYF. The DNA of the CDR3 is TGTGCCAGCAGTCCGGGACTAGCGGGAGGGCCGCGAAACATTCAGTACTTC.

The V gene is TRBV7-2, the J gene TRBJ2-5; 8 bases agree with TRBD2. CDR1 and CDR2 (germline): SGHTA, FQGNSA. J was trimmed by 5 bases and V by 3 bases; bases with no gene match: 8. This CDR3 contains 15 residues. The CDR3 sequence: CASSLGLDPSETQYF. The CDR3 DNA follows: TGTGCCAGCAGCTTGGGACTAGATCCCTCCGAGACCCAGTACTTC.